Presented here are 18 T cell receptor beta chains from one specimen sequenced in a study of cytomegalovirus exposure and HLA in healthy donors. A multiplex PCR was run with 60 Vbeta primers and 13 Jbeta primers. TCRdb's table, derived via immunoSEQ multiplex PCR, lists solely in-frame clones and lacks some. The sample lists fewer than 200,000 clones, over 60% occurring once. Sequenced: PBMCs. Receptor source: a female donor in good health and CMV-seronegative.

With regard to this clone: The same CDR3 is also encoded by other DNA sequences in this sample. The CDR3 DNA sequence: TGTGCCAGCAGCCAAGGGGGGGGGAGCACAGATACGCAGTATTTT. It translates to CASSQGGGSTDTQYF. The chain uses TRBV4-2 and TRBJ2-3; 7 bases match TRBD2. Germline CDR1 LGHNA, CDR2 YNFKEQ. The CDR3 loop spans 15 amino acids. The trim removed 1 base at V and 0 bases at J, leaving 1 base unmatched.

This clone has a single count. This chain uses TRBV15 with TRBJ2-5; 10 bases align to TRBD1. Germline V gives CDR1 LNHNV, CDR2 YYDKDF (reference sequence). There are 15 residues in the CDR3. V shed 8 bases, J shed 5 bases, and the junction held 11 bases outside the gene matches. This chain's CDR3 is CATGDDRGQGETQYF. CDR3 sequence (DNA): TGTGCCACCGGGGATGACAGGGGGCAGGGGGAGACCCAGTACTTC.

The rearrangement uses TRBV5-6 and TRBJ1-6; D is perhaps TRBD1 (6 bases). Germline V CDR1 and CDR2: SGHDT, YYEEEE. V lost 5 bases, J lost 7 bases, and 16 bases lay in between. The CDR3 spans 15 residues. CDR3 sequence reads: CASRMKGGGNSPLHF. The CDR3 bases are TGTGCCAGCAGGATGAAGGGGGGGGGCAATTCACCCCTCCACTTT.

The chain carries TRBV19 and TRBJ2-3; 7 bases align to TRBD2. Germline trimming cut 6 bases from V and 0 bases from J; bases unmatched to any gene: 9. This CDR3 is 16 amino acids long. Germline values: CDR1 LNHDA, CDR2 SQIVND (reference sequence). The CDR3 here is CASRGPGEGSTDTQYF. The CDR3 DNA reads TGTGCCAGTAGGGGCCCCGGGGAGGGGAGCACAGATACGCAGTATTTT.

This chain connects TRBV11-2 to TRBJ1-2; D gene uncertain. Trimming left V 5 bases short and J 7 bases short, with 17 bases between. Germline V gene data show CDR1 as SGHAT and CDR2 as FQNNGV. The CDR3 contains 14 residues. The CDR3 sequence: CASSRSLERVGYTF. DNA for the CDR3: TGTGCCAGCAGCCGAAGTCTAGAGAGGGTTGGCTACACCTTC. Full variable domain (rest looked up from reference TRBV11-2 and TRBJ1-2): EAGVAQSPRYKIIEKRQSVAFWCNPISGHATLYWYQQILGQGPKLLIQFQNNGVVDDSQLPKDRFSAERLKGVDSTLKIQPAKLEDSAVYLCASSRSLERVGYTFGSGTRLTVV.

This clone has a handful of counts. This sequence joins TRBV18 and TRBJ2-1; 10 positions agree with TRBD2. The CDR3 runs to 16 residues. Germline CDR1 KGHSH, CDR2 LQKENI. The ends lost 2 bases at V and 7 bases at J; junction bases unmatched: 8. As DNA, the CDR3 is TGTGCCAGCTCACCAGCGAGCGGGGGGGCCCGGAATGAGCAGTTCTTC. Protein product: CASSPASGGARNEQFF.

In this sample, this clone turned up once. The V and J genes are TRBV29-1 and TRBJ2-7, with TRBD1 identical over 7 bases. The germline V gene encodes CDR1 SQVTM and CDR2 ANQGSEA. The CDR3 contains 14 residues. Trimming at V came to 8 bases and at J to 5 bases, leaving 15 bases not matched to a gene. CDR3 amino acids: CSYQPETGTHEQYF. In DNA form, the CDR3 reads TGCAGCTACCAGCCTGAGACAGGGACCCACGAGCAGTACTTC.

V gene TRBV7-9 combines with J gene TRBJ2-5; 10 bases fit TRBD2. The CDR3 is made up of 14 amino acids. The junction had 5 bases not matched to a gene; V was cut back by 7 bases and J by 3 bases. Germline values: CDR1 SEHNR, CDR2 FQNEAQ (reference sequence). The chain's CDR3 is CASTSAGGKETQYF. The CDR3 DNA is TGTGCCAGCACCTCAGCGGGAGGGAAAGAGACCCAGTACTTC.

V usage is TRBV21-1 and J usage is TRBJ1-1; the listed D gene, TRBD1, was not tested against the DNA. TRBV21-1 is labeled a pseudogene. The CDR3 is made up of 17 amino acids. The CDR3 is CASSKDSRWTLNTEAFF. The CDR3, as DNA: TGTGCCAGCAGCAAAGACTCCCGTTGGACACTCAACACTGAAGCTTTCTTT.

This chain links TRBV5-1 with TRBJ2-3, with TRBD2 matching over 15 bases. Trimming at V came to 5 bases and at J to 2 bases, leaving 12 bases not matched to a gene. Germline V gene sequence: CDR1 SGHRS, CDR2 YFSETQ. The CDR3 has 19 amino acids. The CDR3 DNA is TGCGCCAGCAGTATCCTAGGACTAGCGGGAGGGCTTTCCACAGATACGCAGTATTTT. Residues: CASSILGLAGGLSTDTQYF.

The rearrangement uses TRBV19 and TRBJ2-1, with 16 positions matching TRBD2. This CDR3 is 18 amino acids long. V lost 8 bases to trimming and J lost 6 bases; unmatched junction nucleotides: 13. Germline V gene lookup returns CDR1 LNHDA and CDR2 SQIVND (reference sequence). CDR3 nucleotides: TGTGCCAGTTTTCCCTCCCAGGGACTAGCGGGGGGGCTCAATGAGCAGTTCTTC. Its protein product is CASFPSQGLAGGLNEQFF.

The chain recombines TRBV29-1 with TRBJ2-5; 8 bases map to TRBD1. Germline V lookup: CDR1 SQVTM, CDR2 ANQGSEA. The CDR3 consists of 13 residues. The DNA for the CDR3 is TGCAGTGCAGACAGGGGCATCGTCGAGACCCAGTACTTC. Its protein is CSADRGIVETQYF.

The V call is TRBV4-3, the J call TRBJ1-2, with D maybe TRBD1 (6 bases). Trimming cost V 4 bases and J 8 bases, with 14 bases left between them. This CDR3 comprises 13 residues. Germline V lookup: CDR1 LGHNA, CDR2 YSLEER. This CDR3 reads CASSPRGGVGYTF. The CDR3 nucleotides read TGCGCCAGCAGCCCCAGGGGCGGAGTGGGCTACACCTTC.

The V gene is TRBV6-4, the J gene TRBJ1-1; 8 bases align to TRBD1. The junction had 7 bases not matched to a gene; V was cut back by 3 bases and J by 10 bases. Per germline, CDR1 MRHNA and CDR2 SNTAGT. This CDR3 is built from 13 residues. In nucleotides, the CDR3 is TGTGCCAGCAGTGAGTACCAGGGGGCCGCAGCTTTCTTT. It is translated as CASSEYQGAAAFF.

The rearrangement links TRBV6-5 to TRBJ2-1; 7 bases agree with TRBD2. The CDR3 extends over 15 amino acids. V gave up 4 bases and J gave up 3 bases; unmatched junction bases: 6. Germline CDR1 MNHEY, CDR2 SVGAGI. The CDR3, as DNA: TGTGCCAGCAGTTCCCCCCGCGGGGGCTACAATGAGCAGTTCTTC. Residues: CASSSPRGGYNEQFF.

This clone was detected once. This chain links TRBV5-1 with TRBJ2-1; 14 bases fit TRBD2. CDR1 and CDR2 (germline): SGHRS, YFSETQ. The length of the CDR3 is 16 residues. Unmatched junction bases numbered 2, after V lost 4 bases and J lost 2 bases. The CDR3 bases are TGCGCCAGCAGCGGACTAGCGGGAGGCACCTACAATGAGCAGTTCTTC. Translated, it gives CASSGLAGGTYNEQFF.

The J gene is TRBJ2-2, the V gene TRBV21-1; the table's D gene call, TRBD1, was not cross checked with the DNA. TRBV21-1 is marked as a pseudogene. The CDR3 consists of 14 residues. The CDR3 DNA follows: TGTGCCAGCAGCAAAAACAGGGAAACCGGGGAGCTGTTTTTT. Its translation: CASSKNRETGELFF.

The V gene is TRBV5-1, the J gene TRBJ2-1; 8 bases match TRBD1. Germline V gene data show CDR1 as SGHRS and CDR2 as YFSETQ. This CDR3 has 14 residues. V dropped 2 bases and J dropped 8; count of bases not matched to a gene: 6. This CDR3 is CASSLGQGDDEQFF. The DNA of the CDR3 is TGCGCCAGCAGCTTAGGACAGGGTGACGATGAGCAGTTCTTC.